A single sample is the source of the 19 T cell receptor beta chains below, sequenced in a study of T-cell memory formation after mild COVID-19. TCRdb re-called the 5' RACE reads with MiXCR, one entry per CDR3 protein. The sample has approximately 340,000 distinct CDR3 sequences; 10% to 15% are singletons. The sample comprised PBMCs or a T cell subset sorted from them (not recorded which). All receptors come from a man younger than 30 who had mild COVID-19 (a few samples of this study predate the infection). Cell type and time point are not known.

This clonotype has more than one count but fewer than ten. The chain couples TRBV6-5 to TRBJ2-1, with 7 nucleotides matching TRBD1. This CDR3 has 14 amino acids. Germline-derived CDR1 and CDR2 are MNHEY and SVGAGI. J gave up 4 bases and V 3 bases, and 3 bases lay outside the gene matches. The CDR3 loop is CASSYRGRYNEQFF. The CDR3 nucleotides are TGTGCCAGCAGTTATAGGGGGCGATACAATGAGCAGTTCTTC.

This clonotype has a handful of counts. The CDR3 reads CSVNPRLAGRTDTQYF. CDR3 sequence (DNA): TGCAGCGTCAACCCCCGACTAGCGGGGAGGACAGATACGCAGTATTTT. This sequence joins TRBV29-1 and TRBJ2-3; TRBD2 agrees at 11 bases. The V gene end was trimmed by 6 bases and the J gene end by 3 bases; junction bases not matched to a gene: 11. The germline V gene has CDR1 SQVTM and CDR2 ANQGSEA. There are 16 residues in the CDR3.

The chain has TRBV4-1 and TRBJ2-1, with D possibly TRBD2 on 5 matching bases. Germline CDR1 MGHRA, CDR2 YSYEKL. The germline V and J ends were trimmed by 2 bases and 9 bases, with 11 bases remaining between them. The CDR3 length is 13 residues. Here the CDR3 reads CASSQLRGAEQFF. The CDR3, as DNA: TGCGCCAGCAGCCAATTACGGGGAGCTGAGCAGTTCTTC.

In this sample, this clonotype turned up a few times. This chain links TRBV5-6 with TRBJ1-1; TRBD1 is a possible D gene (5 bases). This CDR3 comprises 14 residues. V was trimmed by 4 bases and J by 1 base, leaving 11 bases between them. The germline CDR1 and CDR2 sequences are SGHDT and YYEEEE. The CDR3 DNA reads TGTGCCAGCAGCGGAGGGGTCGAGAACACTGAAGCTTTCTTT. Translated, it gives CASSGGVENTEAFF. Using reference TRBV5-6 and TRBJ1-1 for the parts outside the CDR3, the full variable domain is DAGVTQSPTHLIKTRGQQVTLRCSPKSGHDTVSWYQQALGQGPQFIFQYYEEEERQRGNFPDRFSGHQFPNYSSELNVNALLLGDSALYLCASSGGVENTEAFFGQGTRLTVV.

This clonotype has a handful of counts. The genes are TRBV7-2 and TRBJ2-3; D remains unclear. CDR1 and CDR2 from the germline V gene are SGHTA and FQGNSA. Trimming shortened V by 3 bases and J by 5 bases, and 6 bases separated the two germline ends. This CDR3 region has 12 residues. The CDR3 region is CASSFSLDTQYF. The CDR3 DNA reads TGTGCCAGCAGCTTCAGCCTAGATACGCAGTATTTT.

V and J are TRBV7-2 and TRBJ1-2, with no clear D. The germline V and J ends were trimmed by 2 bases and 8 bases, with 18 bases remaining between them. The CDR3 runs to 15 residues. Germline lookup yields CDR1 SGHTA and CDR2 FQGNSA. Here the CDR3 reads CASSLQPGVREGYTF. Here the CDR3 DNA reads TGTGCCAGCAGCTTACAGCCCGGCGTTCGGGAGGGCTACACCTTC.

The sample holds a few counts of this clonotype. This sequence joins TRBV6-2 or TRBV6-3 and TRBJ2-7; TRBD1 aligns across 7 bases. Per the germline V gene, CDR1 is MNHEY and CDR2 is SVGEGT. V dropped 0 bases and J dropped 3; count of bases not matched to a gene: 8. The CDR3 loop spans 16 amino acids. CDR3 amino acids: CASSYSSRQGRYEQYF. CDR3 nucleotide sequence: TGTGCCAGCAGTTACTCAAGCCGACAGGGTCGCTACGAGCAGTACTTC.

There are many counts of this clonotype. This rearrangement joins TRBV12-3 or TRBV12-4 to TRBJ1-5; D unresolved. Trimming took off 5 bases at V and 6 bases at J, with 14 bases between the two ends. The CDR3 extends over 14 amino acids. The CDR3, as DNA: TGTGCCAGCAGTCCCGTTGTATTAGGTCAGCCCCAGCATTTT. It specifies CASSPVVLGQPQHF.

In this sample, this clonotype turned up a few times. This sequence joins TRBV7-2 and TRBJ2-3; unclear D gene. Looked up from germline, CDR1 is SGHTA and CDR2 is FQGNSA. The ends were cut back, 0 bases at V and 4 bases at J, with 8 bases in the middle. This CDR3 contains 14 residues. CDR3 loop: CASSLAMGPDTQYF. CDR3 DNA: TGTGCCAGCAGCTTAGCGATGGGCCCAGATACGCAGTATTTT.

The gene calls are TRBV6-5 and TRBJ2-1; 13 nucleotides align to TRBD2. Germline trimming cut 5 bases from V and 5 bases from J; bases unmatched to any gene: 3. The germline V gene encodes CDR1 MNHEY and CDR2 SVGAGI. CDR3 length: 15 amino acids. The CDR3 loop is CASSELAGGNNEQFF. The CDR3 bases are TGTGCCAGCAGTGAACTAGCGGGGGGGAACAATGAGCAGTTCTTC.

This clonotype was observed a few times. This CDR3 is CASSQQYTAEQYF. CDR3 bases: TGCGCCAGCAGCCAACAATACACGGCCGAGCAGTACTTC. The chain is built from TRBV4-3 and TRBJ2-7, with D unresolved. V lost 2 bases, J lost 6 bases, and 11 bases lay in between. Germline lookup yields CDR1 LGHNA and CDR2 YSLEER. The CDR3 spans 13 residues.

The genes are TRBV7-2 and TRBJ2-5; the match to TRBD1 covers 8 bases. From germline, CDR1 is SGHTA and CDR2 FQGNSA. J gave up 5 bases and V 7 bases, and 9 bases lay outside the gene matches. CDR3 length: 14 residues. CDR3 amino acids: CASNGQGASETQYF. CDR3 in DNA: TGTGCCAGCAATGGTCAGGGGGCTTCGGAGACCCAGTACTTC. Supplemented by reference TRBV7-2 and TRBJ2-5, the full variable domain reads GAGVSQSPSNKVTEKGKDVELRCDPISGHTALYWYRQSLGQGLEFLIYFQGNSAPDKSGLPSDRFSAERTGGSVSTLTIQRTQQEDSAVYLCASNGQGASETQYFGPGTRLLVL.

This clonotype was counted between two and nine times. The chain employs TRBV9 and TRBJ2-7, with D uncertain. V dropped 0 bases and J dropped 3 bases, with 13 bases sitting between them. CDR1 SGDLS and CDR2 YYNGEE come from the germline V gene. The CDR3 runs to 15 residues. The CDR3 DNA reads TGTGCCAGCAGCGTAGGGCCAGGCCCCAACTACGAGCAGTACTTC. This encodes CASSVGPGPNYEQYF.

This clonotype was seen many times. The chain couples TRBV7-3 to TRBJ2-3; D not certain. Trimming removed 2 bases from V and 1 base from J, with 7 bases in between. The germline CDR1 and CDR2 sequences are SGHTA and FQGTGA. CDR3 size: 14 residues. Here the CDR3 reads CASSLGPGTDTQYF. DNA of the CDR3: TGTGCCAGCAGCTTAGGCCCCGGCACAGATACGCAGTATTTT.

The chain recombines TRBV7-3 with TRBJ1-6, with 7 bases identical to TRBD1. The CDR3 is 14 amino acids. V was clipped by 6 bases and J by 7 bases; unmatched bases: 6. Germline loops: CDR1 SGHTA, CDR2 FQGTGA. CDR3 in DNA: TGTGCCAGCAGTACCGGGACAGAAAATTCACCCCTCCACTTT. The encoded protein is CASSTGTENSPLHF.

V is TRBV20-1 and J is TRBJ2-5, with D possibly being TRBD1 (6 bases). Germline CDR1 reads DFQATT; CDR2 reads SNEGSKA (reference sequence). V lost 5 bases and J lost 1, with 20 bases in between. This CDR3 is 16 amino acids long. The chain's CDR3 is CSAGRFGDTVQETQYF. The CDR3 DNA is TGCAGTGCTGGACGTTTTGGGGACACAGTCCAAGAGACCCAGTACTTC.

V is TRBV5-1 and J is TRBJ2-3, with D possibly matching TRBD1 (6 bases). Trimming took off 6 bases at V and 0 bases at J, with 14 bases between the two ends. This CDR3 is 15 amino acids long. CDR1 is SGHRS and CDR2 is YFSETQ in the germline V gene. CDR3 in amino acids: CASIKRDKSTDTQYF. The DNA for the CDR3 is TGCGCCAGCATAAAGAGGGACAAAAGCACAGATACGCAGTATTTT.

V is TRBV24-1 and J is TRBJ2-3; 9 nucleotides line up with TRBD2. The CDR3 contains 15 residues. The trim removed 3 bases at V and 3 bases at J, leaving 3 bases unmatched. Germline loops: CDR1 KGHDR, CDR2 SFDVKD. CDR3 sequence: CATSDNSGGTDTQYF. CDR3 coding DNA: TGTGCCACCAGTGATAACAGCGGGGGGACAGATACGCAGTATTTT.

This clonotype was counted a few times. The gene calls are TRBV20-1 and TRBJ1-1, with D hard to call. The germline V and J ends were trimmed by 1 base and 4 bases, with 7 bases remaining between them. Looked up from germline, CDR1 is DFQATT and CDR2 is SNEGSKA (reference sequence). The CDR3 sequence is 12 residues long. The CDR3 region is CSARVLSTEAFF. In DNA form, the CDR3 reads TGCAGTGCTAGAGTCCTGAGCACTGAAGCTTTCTTT.